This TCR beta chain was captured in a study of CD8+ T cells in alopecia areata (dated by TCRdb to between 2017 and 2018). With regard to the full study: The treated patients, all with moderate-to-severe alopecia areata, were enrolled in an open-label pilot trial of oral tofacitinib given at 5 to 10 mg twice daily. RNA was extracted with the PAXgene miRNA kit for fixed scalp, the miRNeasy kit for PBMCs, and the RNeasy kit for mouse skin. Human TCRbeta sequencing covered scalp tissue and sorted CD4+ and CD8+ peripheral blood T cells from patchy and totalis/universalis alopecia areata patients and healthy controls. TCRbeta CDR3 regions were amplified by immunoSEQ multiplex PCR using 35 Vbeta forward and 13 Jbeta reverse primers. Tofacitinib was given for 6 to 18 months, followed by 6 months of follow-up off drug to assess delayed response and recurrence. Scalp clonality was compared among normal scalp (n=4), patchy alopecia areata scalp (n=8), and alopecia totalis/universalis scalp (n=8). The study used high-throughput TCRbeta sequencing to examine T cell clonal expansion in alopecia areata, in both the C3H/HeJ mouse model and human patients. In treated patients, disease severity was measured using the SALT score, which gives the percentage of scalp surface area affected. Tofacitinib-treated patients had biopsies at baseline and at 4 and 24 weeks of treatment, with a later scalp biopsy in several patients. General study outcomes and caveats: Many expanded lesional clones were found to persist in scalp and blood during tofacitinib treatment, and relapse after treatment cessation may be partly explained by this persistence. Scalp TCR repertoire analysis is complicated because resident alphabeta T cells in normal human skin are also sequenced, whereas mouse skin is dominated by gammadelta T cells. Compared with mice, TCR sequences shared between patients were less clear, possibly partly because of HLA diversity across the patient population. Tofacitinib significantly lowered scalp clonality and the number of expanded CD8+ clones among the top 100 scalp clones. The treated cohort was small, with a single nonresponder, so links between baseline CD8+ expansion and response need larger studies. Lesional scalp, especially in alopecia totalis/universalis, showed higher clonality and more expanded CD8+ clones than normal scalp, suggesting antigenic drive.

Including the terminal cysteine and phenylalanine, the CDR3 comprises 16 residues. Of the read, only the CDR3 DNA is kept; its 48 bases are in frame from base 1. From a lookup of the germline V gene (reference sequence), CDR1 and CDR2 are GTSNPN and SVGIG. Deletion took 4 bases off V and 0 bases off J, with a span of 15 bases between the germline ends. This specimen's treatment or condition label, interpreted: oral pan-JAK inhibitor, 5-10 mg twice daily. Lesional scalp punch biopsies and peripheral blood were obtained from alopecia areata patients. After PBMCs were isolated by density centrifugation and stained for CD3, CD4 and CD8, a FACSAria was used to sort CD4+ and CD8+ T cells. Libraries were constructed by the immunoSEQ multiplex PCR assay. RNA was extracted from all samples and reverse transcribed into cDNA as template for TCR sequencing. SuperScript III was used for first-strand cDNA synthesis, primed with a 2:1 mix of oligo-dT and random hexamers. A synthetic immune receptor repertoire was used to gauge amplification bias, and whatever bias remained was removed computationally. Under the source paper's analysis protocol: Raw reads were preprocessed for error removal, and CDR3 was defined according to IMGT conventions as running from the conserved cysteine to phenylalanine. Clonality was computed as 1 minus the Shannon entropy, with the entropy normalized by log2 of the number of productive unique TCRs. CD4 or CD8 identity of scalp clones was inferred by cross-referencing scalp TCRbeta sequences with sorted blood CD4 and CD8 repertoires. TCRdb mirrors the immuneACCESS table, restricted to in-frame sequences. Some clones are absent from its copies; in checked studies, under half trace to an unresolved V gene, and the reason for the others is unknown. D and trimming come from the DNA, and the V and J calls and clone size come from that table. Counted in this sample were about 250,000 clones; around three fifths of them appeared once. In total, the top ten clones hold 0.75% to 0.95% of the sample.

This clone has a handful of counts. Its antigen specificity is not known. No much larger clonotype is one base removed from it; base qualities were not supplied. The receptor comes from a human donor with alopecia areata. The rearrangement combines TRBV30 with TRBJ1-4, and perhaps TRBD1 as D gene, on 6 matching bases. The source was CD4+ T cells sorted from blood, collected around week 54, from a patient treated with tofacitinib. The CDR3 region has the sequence CAWMAGRTATNEKLFF. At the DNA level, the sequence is TGTGCCTGGATGGCTGGTAGGACAGCAACTAATGAAAAACTGTTTTTT. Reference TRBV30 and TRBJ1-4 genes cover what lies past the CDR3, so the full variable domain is SQTIHQWPATLVQPVGSPLSLECTVEGTSNPNLYWYRQAAGRGLQLLFYSVGIGQISSEVPQNLSASRPQDRQFILSSKKLLLSDSGFYLCAWMAGRTATNEKLFFGSGTQLSVL.